This TCR beta chain was retrieved from a study of cytomegalovirus exposure and HLA in healthy donors (dated by TCRdb to about 2017). Broadly, across the study: An earlier analysis of under 600 of the donors reported more than 250 Gb of sequence data and some 120 million unique TCR beta sequences from around 200 million T cells. An early release that covered roughly 600 HLA-typed donors contained about 300 gigabases of sequencing data and around 80 million unique TCR sequences. Of the 350 to 400 genotyped donors, around 81% fell in the genetic ancestry cluster associated with self-reported Caucasian donors. The aim of the study was to test whether cataloging public T cell receptors could identify signatures of past pathogen exposure. The T cell repertoires of some 670 subjects were profiled by immunosequencing and related to cytomegalovirus serostatus. A separate validation cohort of approximately 120 different subjects was used in addition to the 666-subject first cohort. The study combined high-throughput TCR immunosequencing, statistical association of individual TCRs with disease status, and machine learning to predict cytomegalovirus infection status. A later analysis re-examined previously published TCR beta repertoires from just over 650 donors and added high-resolution HLA genotyping to investigate patterns of TCR occurrence. In the later analysis, no new phenotypic data were used to find candidate immune exposures; instead, reliance was placed on TCR beta sequences and their occurrence across donors. In an earlier analysis of more than 550 of the donors, high-throughput TCR beta sequencing was used to judge whether each TCR beta V gene segment behaved as functional or pseudogenic. Donor age, sex, ethnicity and CMV serostatus were compiled together with the repertoire data. Genome-wide SNP genotypes for about 55% of the 666 donors were used in a later genetic analysis, which treated that subset as a discovery cohort. Every discovery cohort repertoire had been produced on one sequencing platform. Both class I and class II loci were covered by HLA typing, at four-digit resolution. Typing coverage differed by locus: A, B, C, DRB1 and DQB1 were typed in roughly 629-630 donors, DQA1 in about 560, DPA1 in around 610, and DPB1 in just under 490. Because of strong linkage in the cohort, roughly five DR-DQ haplotypes were treated as single units for association and clustering. On average, roughly 240,000 unique TCR beta nucleotide sequences were sequenced per donor among a few hundred genotyped donors of the cohort, with roughly 18% of those sequences being non-productive.

Receptor amplification or capture employed the immunoSEQ multiplex PCR assay. A mixture of 60 forward primers for TCR Vbeta segments and 13 reverse primers for TCR Jbeta segments was used in the multiplex PCR. A multiplex PCR assay on genomic DNA amplified the CDR3 region of rearranged TCR beta genes. The Illumina HiSeq System was used to sequence the amplified TCR beta libraries as 87-base-pair reads. On the authors' methods: Across the 640 or so repertoires, a later analysis counted approximately 83 million unique TCR beta chains, around 10 million of which were shared by at least two donors. To remove PCR and sequencing errors, raw reads were error-corrected and collapsed into unique sequences using a nearest-neighbor algorithm that merged closely related sequences. To assign V, D and J gene segments, CDR3 sequences were aligned to IMGT reference sequences. For a sequence to be retained, at least a six-nucleotide match to both a V gene segment and a J gene segment was required. A rearrangement counted as productive if the CDR3 had no stop codons and remained in frame with V and J, and every other rearrangement counted as non-productive. CDR3 was defined according to IMGT convention as the region running from the second conserved V-encoded cysteine to the conserved J-encoded phenylalanine. Sequences without an unambiguous match to a single V gene segment were excluded from the earlier analysis of about 630 of the donors. In an earlier analysis of a few hundred of the donors, a V segment was called functional when productive rearrangements were above 56.7%, and segregating when the standard deviation between donors exceeded 5%. A statistical classification framework was built for diagnosing cytomegalovirus status from the catalog of TCR beta chain sequences. V and J gene assignment, in a later analysis, came from comparing TCR nucleotide sequences with IMGT/GENE-DB human TR gene sequences. Using the TCRdist pipeline, a later analysis assigned CDR3 sequences along with most-parsimonious VDJ recombination scenarios. A later analysis defined each TCR beta chain by its CDR3 amino acid sequence plus V-gene family, and excluded reads lacking a unique V-gene family. In a later analysis, 500 to 700 highly shared, low-generation-probability nucleotide sequences were removed to address suspected cross-contamination and a sequencing artifact. In a later analysis, a clonal expansion index for each public chain was calculated from normalized within-repertoire ranks of inferred template counts. Generation probabilities in a later analysis came from a VDJ recombination model fitted to out-of-frame rearrangements, and those results were checked against IGoR. In a later analysis, hypergeometric tests were used to score TCR-TCR, TCR-HLA and TCR-CMV co-occurrence, with a repertoire-size bias correction applied to TCR pairs. In a later analysis, false discovery rates were estimated by permuting HLA or CMV assignments 20 times. In a later analysis, co-occurring TCRs were grouped using DBSCAN, with TCRdist sequence similarity added in when clustering inside HLA-allele-positive subsets. Repertoires with fewer than 30,000 or more than 120,000 public chains, plus five repertoires with anomalous nucleotide sharing, were excluded from co-occurrence clustering. TCRdb limited this immuneACCESS table to in-frame rearrangements with V and J called. A share of clones is missing; checked studies link under half to unresolved V genes, and the rest is unexplained. V, J and clone size are those of that table, while D and trimming were read from the DNA. This sample gives approximately 130,000 clones in total; around 75% of them show up just once. Around 2.9% of the sample is held by the ten biggest clonotypes.

The paper's findings and limits, for the study overall: Specific HLA alleles were associated with 15,000 to 20,000 TCR beta sequences at a false discovery rate of 0.05 in a later analysis. In a later analysis, HLA-associated TCR beta chains showed more clonal expansion and lower generation probabilities than non-associated chains that were equally common. A cluster of highly shared sequence variants was judged likely to be a technical artifact of the sequencing pipeline. Correlated functional status among segregating V segments might be attributable to linkage disequilibrium, but an unknown experimental factor could not be ruled out. While some public TCRs were present in many individuals, most TCR sequences turned up only very rarely across donors. The classifier was reported to diagnose cytomegalovirus status with high specificity and sensitivity in both the original and validation cohorts. The cohort was sequenced for TCR beta chains only, and without alpha or paired-chain data the features that could be detected were limited. Some IMGT-functional V segments, including TRBV6-2 and TRBV6-3, could not be distinguished by the 87-base-pair reads and were therefore excluded. Assigning TCR associations to individual alleles was difficult when HLA alleles, especially DR and DQ, strongly co-occurred. Presence/absence analyses assumed roughly uniform sequencing depth across donors, an assumption that may not hold. Because some donors lacked HLA typing at each locus, the association tests relied only on the typed subset. According to a later analysis, most CMV-associated TCR beta chains appeared to be HLA-restricted, and the HLA associations seemed to be driven largely by CMV exposure. The study listed over 150 TCR beta chains as associated with cytomegalovirus. The authors suggested that the approach could potentially be generalized to other disease states and immunological phenotypes. V-gene and J-gene trimming of TCR beta chains was associated with a missense DCLRE1C variant in a later genetic analysis, and the association was replicated in an independent cohort. Immune exposure information for the cohort was limited to CMV serostatus. According to a later analysis, TCR association rates differed among HLA loci, with DRB1 alleles showing the most associated TCRs and HLA-C alleles showing the fewest. According to a later genetic analysis, donors in an Asian-associated ancestry cluster had fewer N-insertions in productive TCRs than the approximately 630-donor mean. A few of the identified cytomegalovirus-associated TCR beta chains were confirmed in vitro to be specific for cytomegalovirus antigens. Broadly in line with IMGT annotations, most TCR beta V segments showed up in productive rearrangements about 87% or about 30% of the time in an earlier analysis of 450 to 600 of the donors. Roughly 17 rarely observed V segments, including chromosome 9 orphons, were excluded from the earlier analysis of about 600 of the donors because counts were too low. A further reported finding was that TCR beta sequences accurately predicted the HLA-A and HLA-B alleles for most subjects in the first cohort. According to a later analysis, parvovirus B19, influenza, CMV and Epstein-Barr virus appeared linked to several top co-occurrence clusters.

In total, just over 650 healthy bone marrow donors made up the cohort. Cohort members were all nominally healthy when sampled, although unrecorded immune exposures were likely present. The donor tested CMV seronegative and was one of the 352 seronegative cohort members. Every donor gave a peripheral blood sample, and the peripheral blood mononuclear cells from that sample were used for TCR beta sequencing. The Qiagen DNeasy Blood Extraction Kit was used to extract genomic DNA from the blood cell samples. The CDR3 runs 16 amino acids, cysteine and phenylalanine included. The only DNA kept is the CDR3, 48 bases in frame from the first base. The junction shows trimming of 4 bases on V and 5 bases on J, and the gene matches do not reach 9 bases of it. Via the germline V gene (reference sequence), CDR1 is SEHNR and CDR2 FQNEAQ. Only a few counts were recorded for this clone. No cognate antigen has been identified for it. Qualities for individual bases were not recorded, and no much larger clone is one base off.

The sequence was collected from a man aged 25 to 45 in good health and CMV-seronegative. Sequences were obtained from PBMCs. The sequence links TRBV7-9 to TRBJ2-1, with 9 bases aligning to TRBD2. The DNA is as follows: TGTGCCAGCAGCTCGGAGCGGGAGGCTGTAAACAATGAGCAGTTCTTC. The translation is CASSSEREAVNNEQFF.